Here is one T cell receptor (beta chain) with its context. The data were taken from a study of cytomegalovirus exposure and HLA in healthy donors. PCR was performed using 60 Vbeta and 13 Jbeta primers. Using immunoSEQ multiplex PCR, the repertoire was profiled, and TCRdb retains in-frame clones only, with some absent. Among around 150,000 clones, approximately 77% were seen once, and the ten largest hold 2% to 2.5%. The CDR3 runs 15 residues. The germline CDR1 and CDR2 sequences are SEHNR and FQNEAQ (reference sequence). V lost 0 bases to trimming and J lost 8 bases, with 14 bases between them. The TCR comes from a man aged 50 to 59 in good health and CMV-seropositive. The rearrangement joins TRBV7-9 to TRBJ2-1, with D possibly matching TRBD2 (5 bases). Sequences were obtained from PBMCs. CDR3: CASSLARPGIDEQFF. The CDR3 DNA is TGTGCCAGCAGCTTAGCGCGGCCGGGGATAGATGAGCAGTTCTTC.